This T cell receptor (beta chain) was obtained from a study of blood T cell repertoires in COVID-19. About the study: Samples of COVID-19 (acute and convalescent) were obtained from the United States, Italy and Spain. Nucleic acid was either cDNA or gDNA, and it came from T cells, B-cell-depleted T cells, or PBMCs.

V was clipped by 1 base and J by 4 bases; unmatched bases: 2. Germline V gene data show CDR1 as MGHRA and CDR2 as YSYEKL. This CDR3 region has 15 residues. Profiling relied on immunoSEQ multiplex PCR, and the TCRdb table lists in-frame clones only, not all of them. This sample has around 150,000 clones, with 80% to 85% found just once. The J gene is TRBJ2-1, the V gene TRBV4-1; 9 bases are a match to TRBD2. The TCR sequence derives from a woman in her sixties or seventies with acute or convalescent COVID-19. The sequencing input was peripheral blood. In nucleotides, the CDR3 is TGCGCCAGCAGCCAAGGGCTAGCGGGGTACAATGAGCAGTTCTTC. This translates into CASSQGLAGYNEQFF.